The 19 T cell receptor beta chains in this list originate from one sample, sequenced in a study of blood T cell repertoires in COVID-19. This table comes from immunoSEQ multiplex PCR, and its TCRdb copy is limited to in-frame clones, with some not included. This sample has over 350,000 clones, with approximately 91% found just once. Input material: PBMCs or T cells enriched from blood (not recorded which). These receptors all stem from a woman between 35 and 50 years old who had been exposed to COVID-19.

The V and J genes are TRBV5-1 and TRBJ2-1; 11 nucleotides line up with TRBD2. V shed 0 bases and J 4 bases; nucleotides not matched to a gene: 3. Germline loops: CDR1 SGHRS, CDR2 YFSETQ. CDR3 length: 16 amino acids. The CDR3 DNA sequence: TGCGCCAGCAGCTTGGTAGCGGGGGGGAAGTACAATGAGCAGTTCTTC. It yields the protein CASSLVAGGKYNEQFF.

This sequence joins TRBV7-9 and TRBJ2-1; tentative D call: TRBD1 (5 bases). Germline V gene data show CDR1 as SEHNR and CDR2 as FQNEAQ (reference sequence). The length of the CDR3 is 11 residues. V was clipped by 5 bases and J by 10 bases, with 9 bases between them. The DNA for the CDR3 is TGTGCCAGCAGCCTTCGGACAGAGCAGTTCTTC. It translates to CASSLRTEQFF.

The gene calls are TRBV4-1 and TRBJ2-1; 8 positions match TRBD2. This CDR3 region has 11 residues. J lost 10 bases, V lost 6 bases, and 2 bases had no gene match. CDR1 and CDR2 from the germline V gene are MGHRA and YSYEKL. The CDR3 bases are TGCGCCAGCAGACTAGCGGAGGAGCAGTTCTTC. It translates to CASRLAEEQFF.

CDR3 protein: CASSESQREYF. CDR3 DNA sequence: TGTGCCAGCAGTGAATCACAGCGGGAGTACTTC. The chain recombines TRBV28 with TRBJ2-5; D might be TRBD2 (6 bases). V lost 5 bases and J 12 bases, leaving 13 bases between the germline ends. Germline V gene lookup returns CDR1 MDHEN and CDR2 SYDVKM. The CDR3 has 11 amino acids.

This chain uses TRBV4-2 with TRBJ1-1, with 10 bases aligning to TRBD1. This CDR3 is built from 15 residues. The junction had 5 bases not matched to a gene; V was cut back by 3 bases and J by 4 bases. Looked up from germline, CDR1 is LGHNA and CDR2 is YNFKEQ. The CDR3 sequence: CASSHPRTGGTEAFF. The CDR3 DNA follows: TGTGCCAGCAGCCATCCCCGGACAGGGGGCACTGAAGCTTTCTTT.

The J gene is TRBJ2-5, the V gene TRBV7-2; D possibly corresponds to TRBD1 (5 bases). Germline V lookup: CDR1 SGHTA, CDR2 FQGNSA. V was shortened by 1 base and J by 0 bases, with 6 bases between the two germline ends. This CDR3 has 14 residues. CDR3 residues: CASSLGQYQETQYF. The CDR3, as DNA: TGTGCCAGCAGCTTAGGACAGTACCAAGAGACCCAGTACTTC.

The chain employs TRBV18 and TRBJ1-3; the D is unclear. Germline assignment: CDR1 KGHSH and CDR2 LQKENI. The germline V and J ends were trimmed by 3 bases and 4 bases, with 16 bases remaining between them. This CDR3 is 16 amino acids long. CDR3 DNA: TGTGCCAGCTCACCGAAGCGGACCTGGGAGGGAAACACCATATATTTT. Amino acid sequence: CASSPKRTWEGNTIYF.

This sequence joins TRBV27 and TRBJ1-4; D is possibly TRBD1 (6 bases). Germline V CDR1 and CDR2: MNHEY, SMNVEV (reference sequence). The V gene lost 5 bases and the J gene lost 6 bases, with 13 bases spanning the gap. The CDR3 length is 14 residues. This CDR3 reads CASSTKGTYEKLFF. The CDR3 DNA follows: TGTGCCAGCAGTACTAAAGGGACATATGAAAAACTGTTTTTT.

A few counts support this clone. The rearrangement uses TRBV5-5 and TRBJ2-5; D is uncertain. V was pared by 3 bases and J by 4 bases, with 10 bases between. Germline V gives CDR1 SGHKS, CDR2 YYEKEE (reference sequence). The CDR3 totals 13 residues. The CDR3 is CASSSTARETQYF. CDR3 coding DNA: TGTGCCAGCAGCTCAACAGCAAGAGAGACCCAGTACTTC.

The sample holds a few counts of this clone. The chain recombines TRBV3-1 (or the pseudogene TRBV3-2) with TRBJ1-1; D may be TRBD1 (6 bases). The CDR3 has 17 amino acids. The germline V and J ends were trimmed by 1 base and 5 bases, with 20 bases remaining between them. Germline CDR1 and CDR2: LGHDT and YNNKEL (reference sequence). The CDR3 loop is CASSQGPRGRSRTEAFF. The CDR3 DNA sequence: TGTGCCAGCAGCCAAGGTCCCAGGGGAAGGAGTCGAACTGAAGCTTTCTTT.

This clone was observed a single time. The V call is TRBV5-1, the J call TRBJ1-5; D is possibly TRBD1 (5 bases). The CDR3 has 13 residues. Germline-derived CDR1 and CDR2 are SGHRS and YFSETQ. V was trimmed by 2 bases and J by 7 bases, leaving 10 bases between them. DNA of the CDR3: TGCGCCAGCAGCTTTGGGGGAGGCCAGCCCCAGCATTTT. Its protein product is CASSFGGGQPQHF.

The chain has TRBV12-3 or TRBV12-4 and TRBJ1-2; no clear D. The CDR3 contains 12 residues. Trimming removed 6 bases from V and 8 bases from J, with 13 bases in between. CDR3 bases: TGTGCCAGCAGCGCCCGAAGGGAGGGCTACACCTTC. The encoded protein is CASSARREGYTF.

The chain joins TRBV15 to TRBJ1-1; 10 nucleotides align to TRBD1. Trimming at V came to 4 bases and at J to 13 bases, leaving 12 bases not matched to a gene. Germline V gene sequence: CDR1 LNHNV, CDR2 YYDKDF (reference sequence). The length of the CDR3 is 14 residues. CDR3 nucleotides: TGTGCCACCAGCATAGACAGGGGGCGCGGAGGGGATTTCTTT. This encodes CATSIDRGRGGDFF.

The chain uses TRBV10-2 and TRBJ1-1; D is uncertain. The V gene's germline CDR1 is WSHSY and CDR2 SAAADI. V dropped 5 bases and J dropped 5 bases, with 6 bases sitting between them. This CDR3 has 11 residues. This chain's CDR3 is CASSTATEAFF. The CDR3 DNA reads as TGCGCCAGCAGTACTGCAACTGAAGCTTTCTTT.

J is TRBJ2-4 and V is TRBV9, with 7 bases that match TRBD1. Germline loops: CDR1 SGDLS, CDR2 YYNGEE. This CDR3 region has 15 residues. V was clipped by 0 bases and J by 2 bases; unmatched bases: 2. CDR3 region: CASSVGGGTKNIQYF. CDR3 DNA sequence: TGTGCCAGCAGCGTAGGAGGGGGCACCAAAAACATTCAGTACTTC. Drawing the rest from reference TRBV9 and TRBJ2-4, the complete variable domain is DSGVTQTPKHLITATGQRVTLRCSPRSGDLSVYWYQQSLDQGLQFLIQYYNGEERAKGNILERFSAQQFPDLHSELNLSSLELGDSALYFCASSVGGGTKNIQYFGAGTRLSVL.

This chain connects TRBV7-9 to TRBJ1-1, with 8 bases identical to TRBD1. Germline CDR1 SEHNR, CDR2 FQNEAQ (reference sequence). The CDR3 spans 13 residues. V gave up 7 bases and J gave up 9 bases; unmatched junction bases: 10. The CDR3 nucleotides read TGTGCCAGCACTCCACCGGGACAGGTAAAAGCTTTCTTT. As protein: CASTPPGQVKAFF.

This clone is a singleton in its sample. The chain is built from TRBV19 and TRBJ2-7; tentatively, D is TRBD2 (7 bases). This CDR3 comprises 14 residues. The V end was cut by 2 bases, the J end by 6 bases, with 14 bases between. The germline CDR1 and CDR2 sequences are LNHDA and SQIVND (reference sequence). Here the CDR3 reads CASSILGGRGEQYF. CDR3 sequence (DNA): TGTGCCAGTAGTATATTGGGGGGGCGCGGCGAGCAGTACTTC.

This chain uses TRBV7-8 with TRBJ2-7; 8 bases match TRBD1. V shed 3 bases, J shed 4 bases, and the junction held 2 bases outside the gene matches. Germline V gene lookup returns CDR1 SGHVS and CDR2 FQNEAQ. This CDR3 comprises 13 residues. CDR3 coding DNA: TGTGCCAGCAGCTTGGGACAGGATTACGAGCAGTACTTC. As protein: CASSLGQDYEQYF.

The chain's CDR3 is CASSQEGTAGNTIYF. In nucleotides, the CDR3 is TGCGCCAGCAGCCAAGAAGGGACAGCTGGAAACACCATATATTTT. V usage is TRBV4-1 and J usage is TRBJ1-3; 7 nucleotides align to TRBD1. The J segment lost 2 bases and the V segment lost 0 bases, leaving 1 base of the junction unmatched. CDR3 size: 15 residues. Germline V gives CDR1 MGHRA, CDR2 YSYEKL.